This T cell receptor (beta chain) was obtained from a study of blood T cells in healthy people across ages. Sample-barcoded 5' priming and a J-beta primer mix drove a second PCR of about 7 to 11 cycles. MiXCR, run by TCRdb on the 5' RACE reads, gives a single entry per CDR3 protein. The sample consists of more than 500,000 distinct CDR3 sequences, 25% to 30% of them appearing once. The germline V gene has CDR1 SEHNR and CDR2 FQNEAQ (reference sequence). CDR3 length: 15 residues. This clonotype came up a few times. This TCR was sampled from a woman in her 70s in good health. The genes are TRBV7-9 and TRBJ2-5; D is perhaps TRBD1 or TRBD2 (5 bases each). Matching the DNA end better, TRBJ2-1 makes the J call doubtful. The sample comprised blood. The chain's CDR3 is CASSFWGPGKNEQFF. The CDR3 nucleotides are TGTGCCAGCAGCTTCTGGGGCCCGGGGAAGAATGAGCAGTTCTTC.